Each of the 10 T cell receptor beta chains below was sequenced from the same sample in a study of spatial heterogeneity in lung cancer. Time point denoted: sample taken at primary tumor resection. MiXCR, run by TCRdb on the 5' RACE reads, gives a single entry per CDR3 protein. Here the sample spans about 48,000 distinct CDR3 sequences, less than 6% being singletons. The specimen was PBMCs, collected at surgery. The receptors derive from a male donor with early-stage non-small cell lung cancer.

This clonotype was recorded many times. This chain connects TRBV20-1 to TRBJ1-2, with TRBD1 matching over 10 bases. CDR1 is DFQATT and CDR2 is SNEGSKA in the germline V gene (reference sequence). The junction had 14 bases not matched to a gene; V was cut back by 5 bases and J by 8 bases. The CDR3 totals 15 residues. CDR3 sequence: CSASQLGDRGLGYTF. CDR3 coding DNA: TGCAGTGCTTCACAACTCGGAGACAGGGGGCTGGGCTACACCTTC.

The chain recombines TRBV20-1 with TRBJ2-7; 10 positions match TRBD2. The CDR3 sequence is 13 residues long. Germline CDR1 reads DFQATT; CDR2 reads SNEGSKA (reference sequence). V lost 2 bases to trimming and J lost 5 bases; unmatched junction nucleotides: 3. The CDR3 region has the DNA TGCAGTGCTAGACTAGCGGGAGTCAACGAGCAGTACTTC. Translating gives CSARLAGVNEQYF.

There are many counts of this clonotype. The DNA for the CDR3 is TGCAGTGCTAGTCGGTCGGACAGGGGAAACACTGAAGCTTTCTTT. Its protein is CSASRSDRGNTEAFF. V usage is TRBV20-1 and J usage is TRBJ1-1, with 9 bases matching TRBD1. Germline V lookup: CDR1 DFQATT, CDR2 SNEGSKA (reference sequence). The CDR3 extends over 15 amino acids. V shed 3 bases and J 2 bases; nucleotides not matched to a gene: 7.

This clonotype occurred many times. The genes are TRBV4-2 and TRBJ2-2; 8 nucleotides match TRBD2. Germline CDR1 and CDR2: LGHNA and YNFKEQ. Trimming at V came to 2 bases and at J to 4 bases, leaving 9 bases not matched to a gene. CDR3 length equals 17 residues. The CDR3 here is CASSQRPSGRGTGELFF. In nucleotides, the CDR3 is TGTGCCAGCAGCCAACGACCTAGCGGGCGGGGCACCGGGGAGCTGTTTTTT.

This clonotype was seen a handful of times. This chain connects TRBV5-1 to TRBJ2-2, with 10 bases matching TRBD2. Germline V lookup: CDR1 SGHRS, CDR2 YFSETQ. The CDR3 consists of 17 residues. V was pared by 5 bases and J by 5 bases, with 12 bases of the junction left unmatched. The CDR3 region has the DNA TGCGCCAGCAGTTCTTGGACTAGCGGCCTCCAAACCGGGGAGCTGTTTTTT. Translating it yields CASSSWTSGLQTGELFF. Combining the CDR3 with reference TRBV5-1 and TRBJ2-2 gives the whole variable domain KAGVTQTPRYLIKTRGQQVTLSCSPISGHRSVSWYQQTPGQGLQFLFEYFSETQRNKGNFPGRFSGRQFSNSRSEMNVSTLELGDSALYLCASSSWTSGLQTGELFFGEGSRLTVL.

The V call is TRBV20-1, the J call TRBJ2-1; D is possibly TRBD2 (5 bases). Germline V gene sequence: CDR1 DFQATT, CDR2 SNEGSKA (reference sequence). V gave up 6 bases and J gave up 2 bases, with 11 bases separating them. This CDR3 region has 13 residues. DNA of the CDR3: TGCAGTGCGTCACCGGGGACCTACAATGAGCAGTTCTTC. Translation gives CSASPGTYNEQFF.

Ten or more counts support this clonotype. CDR3: CASSPQETQYF. The CDR3 DNA follows: TGTGCCAGCTCACCCCAAGAGACCCAGTACTTC. The chain couples TRBV18 to TRBJ2-5; D is ambiguous. The V end was cut by 3 bases, the J end by 1 base, with 0 bases between. CDR1 KGHSH and CDR2 LQKENI come from the germline V gene. The CDR3 runs 11 residues.

This clonotype was recorded at least ten times. CDR3 sequence (DNA): TGTGCCAGCAGTTCCGTACAGGGTTCCTACGAGCAGTACTTC. Translation gives CASSSVQGSYEQYF. The chain joins TRBV27 to TRBJ2-7; a weak D match, TRBD1 (6 bases). The length of the CDR3 is 14 residues. The germline CDR1 and CDR2 sequences are MNHEY and SMNVEV (reference sequence). V gave up 4 bases and J gave up 1 base, with 11 bases separating them.

The sample holds many counts of this clonotype. The chain carries TRBV3-1 and TRBJ1-1; no firm D call. Trimming took 4 bases from V and 1 from J, leaving 13 bases between them. In germline, CDR1 is LGHDT, CDR2 YNNKEL (reference sequence). This CDR3 has 15 residues. The CDR3 sequence: CASSPTSVGNTEAFF. The CDR3 DNA sequence: TGTGCCAGCAGCCCTACTTCAGTTGGGAACACTGAAGCTTTCTTT.

There are many counts of this clonotype. The genes are TRBV28 and TRBJ2-2; TRBD2 matches at 9 bases. The junction had 4 bases not matched to a gene; V was cut back by 3 bases and J by 5 bases. The V gene's germline CDR1 is MDHEN and CDR2 SYDVKM. This CDR3 spans 15 amino acids. The CDR3: CASSFLLAGTGELFF. CDR3 in DNA: TGTGCCAGCAGTTTTTTGCTAGCGGGAACCGGGGAGCTGTTTTTT.